This T cell receptor beta chain was recovered during a study of T cells in Graves' hyperthyroidism and ophthalmopathy. Study-wide findings and caveats: Most thyroid clonotypes that were expanded above 0.001 also turned up in blood.

Researchers amplified the TCR beta CDR3 regions from RNA transcripts. First-round RT-PCR with HTBI primers amplified the TCR CDR3 region. In TCRdb, the multiplex PCR reads were re-called with MiXCR into one record per CDR3 protein. The data contain fewer than 350,000 distinct CDR3 sequences, around 20% of them singletons. The germline V and J ends were trimmed by 0 bases and 4 bases, with 6 bases remaining between them. Germline assignment: CDR1 LNHDA and CDR2 SQIVND (reference sequence). The CDR3 runs to 14 residues. In patients aged 18 to 65, hyperthyroidism was newly diagnosed, with duration under 2 months. Uncontrolled infection, other autoimmune disease, pregnancy or lactation disqualified patients from enrolment. Turning to this clonotype: Its antigen remains unknown.

The rearrangement uses TRBV19 and TRBJ2-2; D is ambiguous. The source of this sequence is a woman aged 50 to 60 with Graves' hyperthyroidism. Sequencing input: blood. The CDR3 region is CASSIEQTTGELFF. Here the CDR3 DNA reads TGTGCCAGTAGTATAGAACAGACCACCGGGGAGCTGTTTTTT.